These 15 T cell receptor beta chains came from one sample sequenced in a study of cytomegalovirus exposure and HLA in healthy donors. PCR primers comprised 60 Vbeta and 13 Jbeta primers. The method was immunoSEQ multiplex PCR; TCRdb's version includes in-frame clones alone and lacks a portion of them. Seen here are fewer than 200,000 clones, about 85% observed once, and the top ten hold about 2.5%. The source material was PBMCs. Receptors originate from a young man in good health and CMV-seropositive.

The rearrangement joins TRBV7-3 to TRBJ2-2; no clear D. V was clipped by 0 bases and J by 7 bases, with 12 bases between them. The CDR3 runs 15 residues. Per germline, CDR1 SGHTA and CDR2 FQGTGA. The DNA for the CDR3 is TGTGCCAGCAGCTTAACGTCCGGTTCTGGCGGGGAGCTGTTTTTT. Protein sequence: CASSLTSGSGGELFF.

This chain uses TRBV5-6 with TRBJ2-1, with D unclear. The CDR3 is 12 amino acids. From germline, CDR1 is SGHDT and CDR2 YYEEEE. Trimming removed 3 bases from V and 8 bases from J, with 9 bases in between. CDR3 protein: CASSSYRDEQFF. DNA of the CDR3: TGTGCCAGCAGCTCCTACCGGGATGAGCAGTTCTTC.

The chain recombines TRBV19 with TRBJ1-2; a possible D gene is TRBD1 (5 bases). Trimming took 3 bases from V and 4 from J, leaving 15 bases between them. Germline V gene data show CDR1 as LNHDA and CDR2 as SQIVND (reference sequence). The CDR3 has 15 amino acids. The CDR3 here is CASSIKPETAYGYTF. As DNA, the CDR3 is TGTGCCAGTAGTATTAAGCCGGAGACAGCCTATGGCTACACCTTC.

The chain joins TRBV14 to TRBJ2-7; D is unclear. V was cut by 0 bases and J by 7 bases, with 16 bases left in between. Germline V gene data show CDR1 as SGHDN and CDR2 as FVKESK. CDR3 length equals 15 residues. The CDR3 protein is CASSQESPGGREQYV. The CDR3 bases are TGTGCCAGCAGCCAAGAATCCCCAGGCGGAAGGGAGCAGTACGTC.

V is TRBV9 and J is TRBJ2-4, with a weak D call TRBD2 (5 bases). Per germline, CDR1 SGDLS and CDR2 YYNGEE. The length of the CDR3 is 15 residues. The V gene lost 0 bases and the J gene lost 8 bases, with 15 bases spanning the gap. The CDR3 bases are TGTGCCAGCAGCGTAGGCCGGGGTCAAGCGGACATTCAGTACTTC. It specifies CASSVGRGQADIQYF.

The DNA for the CDR3 is TGTGCCAGTAGTACCCCTGGGGGGAAGGCGGAGAGGGGGAACACTGAAGCTTTCTTT. Protein sequence: CASSTPGGKAERGNTEAFF. The chain links TRBV19 to TRBJ1-1, with D maybe TRBD1 (5 bases). V gave up 4 bases and J gave up 1 base, with 25 bases separating them. Germline assignment: CDR1 LNHDA and CDR2 SQIVND (reference sequence). This CDR3 has 19 amino acids.

The CDR3 nucleotides are TGTGCCAGCAGCTTAACAGGGACACAAGAGACCCAGTACTTC. It encodes CASSLTGTQETQYF. This sequence joins TRBV7-9 and TRBJ2-5; a weak D match, TRBD1 (6 bases). Trimming removed 2 bases at V and 2 bases at J, with 9 bases between. The germline V gene has CDR1 SEHNR and CDR2 FQNEAQ (reference sequence). CDR3 length: 14 amino acids. The full variable domain, completed using reference TRBV7-9 and TRBJ2-5, is DTGVSQNPRHKITKRGQNVTFRCDPISEHNRLYWYRQTLGQGPEFLTYFQNEAQLEKSRLLSDRFSAERPKGSFSTLEIQRTEQGDSAMYLCASSLTGTQETQYFGPGTRLLVL.

This clone came up once. The chain is built from TRBV6-5 and TRBJ2-7; 7 bases agree with TRBD2. CDR1 is MNHEY, CDR2 SVGAGI, per germline. Trimming removed 5 bases from V and 0 bases from J; junction bases left unmatched: 4. The CDR3 spans 14 residues. The CDR3 DNA reads TGTGCCAGCAGTAGGGACTACCTCTCCTACGAGCAGTACTTC. It codes for CASSRDYLSYEQYF.

The chain combines TRBV6-1 with TRBJ2-1; 13 nucleotides line up with TRBD2. The CDR3 length is 15 residues. V was pared by 4 bases and J by 8 bases, with 5 bases of the junction left unmatched. Per germline, CDR1 MNHNS and CDR2 SASEGT. The CDR3 here is CASSGLAGGRDEQFF. The CDR3 DNA reads as TGTGCCAGCAGTGGACTAGCGGGAGGAAGGGATGAGCAGTTCTTC.

This clone has a handful of counts. The V gene is TRBV7-4, the J gene TRBJ2-7; 9 nucleotides match TRBD1. Germline CDR1 is SGHVT and CDR2 is SQSDAQ. V gave up 2 bases and J gave up 2 bases; unmatched junction bases: 4. This CDR3 spans 15 amino acids. The CDR3 sequence: CASSLRQGDTYEQYV. The CDR3 region has the DNA TGTGCCAGCAGCTTAAGACAGGGGGACACCTACGAGCAGTACGTC.

This clone has a single count. The chain carries TRBV4-3 and TRBJ2-1; 9 nucleotides agree with TRBD1. This CDR3 is 16 amino acids long. In germline, CDR1 is LGHNA, CDR2 YSLEER. V was pared by 0 bases and J by 7 bases, with 7 bases of the junction left unmatched. CDR3 bases: TGCGCCAGCAGCCAAGATCAGGACAGGGGATGGAATGAGCAGTTCTTC. Its protein product is CASSQDQDRGWNEQFF.

In the case of this clone: The conserved phenylalanine or tryptophan is not found at the CDR3 terminus, so this likely reflects a read error. It is unclear where the CDR3 begins or ends on the DNA, so no DNA is shown, and the CDR3 is as TCRdb lists it. This sequence joins TRBV7-8 and TRBJ2-7; no check of the table's D call, TRBD1, against the DNA was made. The CDR3 totals 12 residues, both ends included. Germline V gene data show CDR1 as SGHVS and CDR2 as FQNEAQ. The CDR3 loop is CASYTVRGQGET.

V usage is TRBV7-6 and J usage is TRBJ2-2; TRBD2 matches at 8 bases. The trim removed 3 bases at V and 6 bases at J, leaving 6 bases unmatched. The CDR3 loop spans 15 amino acids. CDR1 SGHVS and CDR2 FNYEAQ come from the germline V gene. The CDR3, as DNA: TGTGCCAGCAGCTTTACAGCGGGAGAGGCCGGGGAGCTGTTTTTT. Its protein product is CASSFTAGEAGELFF.

DNA for the CDR3: TGTGCCAGCAGCTTAGCGGGAGTCTATGGCTACACCTTC. It yields the protein CASSLAGVYGYTF. The chain employs TRBV7-8 and TRBJ1-2; D call uncertain. Trimming left V 0 bases short and J 4 bases short, with 6 bases between. Germline CDR1 is SGHVS and CDR2 is FQNEAQ. This CDR3 comprises 13 residues.

The chain has TRBV4-1 and TRBJ1-2; perhaps TRBD1 as D (5 bases). The germline CDR1 and CDR2 sequences are MGHRA and YSYEKL. V lost 4 bases, J lost 2 bases, and 14 bases lay in between. CDR3 length equals 15 residues. CDR3 in DNA: TGCGCCAGCAGCCCCTACCAGGGAGGGAACTATGGCTACACCTTC. Its protein is CASSPYQGGNYGYTF.